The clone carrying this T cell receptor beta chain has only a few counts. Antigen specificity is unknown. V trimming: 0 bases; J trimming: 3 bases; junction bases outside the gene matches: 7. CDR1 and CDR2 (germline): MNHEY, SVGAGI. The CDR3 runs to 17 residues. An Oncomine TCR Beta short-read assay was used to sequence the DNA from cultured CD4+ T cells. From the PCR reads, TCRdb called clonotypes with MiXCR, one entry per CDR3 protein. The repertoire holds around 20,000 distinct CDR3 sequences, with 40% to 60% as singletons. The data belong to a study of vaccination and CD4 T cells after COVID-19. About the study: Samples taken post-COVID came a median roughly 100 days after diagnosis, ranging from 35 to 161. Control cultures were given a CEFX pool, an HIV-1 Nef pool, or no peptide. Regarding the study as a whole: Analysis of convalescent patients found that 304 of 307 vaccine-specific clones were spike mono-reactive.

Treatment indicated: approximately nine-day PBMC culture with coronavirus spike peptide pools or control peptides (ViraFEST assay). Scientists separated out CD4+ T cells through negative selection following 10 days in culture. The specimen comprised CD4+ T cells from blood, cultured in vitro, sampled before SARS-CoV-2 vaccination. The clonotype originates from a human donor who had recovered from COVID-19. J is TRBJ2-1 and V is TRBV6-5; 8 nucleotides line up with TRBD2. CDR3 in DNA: TGTGCCAGCAGTTACTCTGCGGGGCGGGGGGTCTACAATGAGCAGTTCTTC. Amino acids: CASSYSAGRGVYNEQFF.